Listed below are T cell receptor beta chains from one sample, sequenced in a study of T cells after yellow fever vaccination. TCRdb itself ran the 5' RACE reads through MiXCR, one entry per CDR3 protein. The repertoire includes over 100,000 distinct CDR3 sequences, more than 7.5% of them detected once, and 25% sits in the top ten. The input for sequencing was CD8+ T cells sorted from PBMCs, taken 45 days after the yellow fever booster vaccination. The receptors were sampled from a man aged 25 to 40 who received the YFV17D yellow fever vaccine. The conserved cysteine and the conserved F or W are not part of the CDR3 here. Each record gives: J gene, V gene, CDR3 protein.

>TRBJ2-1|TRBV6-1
ASSQSLAGAVNEQF
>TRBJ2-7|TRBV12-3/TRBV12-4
ASTPGHTYEQY
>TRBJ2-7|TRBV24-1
ATSEAGGEQY
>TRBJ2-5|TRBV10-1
ASSESGYQETQY
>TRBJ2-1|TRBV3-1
ASASGRSYNEQF
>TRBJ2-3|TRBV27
ASSLGLAGVDTQY
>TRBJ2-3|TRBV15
ATSGTGTQY
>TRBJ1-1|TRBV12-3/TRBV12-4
ASSSFRGRNTEAF
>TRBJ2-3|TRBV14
ASSLVAGVQRTDTQY
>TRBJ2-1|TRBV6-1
ASSAGQGTIEQF
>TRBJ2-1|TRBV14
ASSRLAGRNEQF
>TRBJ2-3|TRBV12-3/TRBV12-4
ASTTGDSTDTQY
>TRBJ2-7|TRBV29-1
SVEDPDRERTGEQY
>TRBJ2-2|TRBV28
ASSPPSGAEELF
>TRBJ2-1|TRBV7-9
ASSTSLAPSMEQF
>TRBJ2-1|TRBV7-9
ASSLVAAGNEQF
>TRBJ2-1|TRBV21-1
ASSKGPQEQF
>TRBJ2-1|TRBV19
ASSSEAGNLYNEQF
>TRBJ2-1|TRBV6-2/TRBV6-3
ASSLGTSGSREQF
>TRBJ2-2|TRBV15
ATSAGLAGTGELF
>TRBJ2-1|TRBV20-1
SARAVGGSYNEQF
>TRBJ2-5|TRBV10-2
ASSEMGTSGQETQY
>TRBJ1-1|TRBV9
ASSPGANTEAF
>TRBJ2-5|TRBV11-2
ASSPDSPEQTQY
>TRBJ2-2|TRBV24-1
ATRERESPGELF
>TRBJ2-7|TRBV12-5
ASASVGGNYEQY
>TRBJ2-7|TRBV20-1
SARGGQSYEQY
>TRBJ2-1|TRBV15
ATSKTALSGRYNEQF
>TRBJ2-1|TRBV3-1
ASSQVPISSSYNEQF
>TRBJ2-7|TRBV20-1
SARSFNSYEQY
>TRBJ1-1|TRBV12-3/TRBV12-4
ASSFGGADTEAF
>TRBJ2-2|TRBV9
ASSVEVDGELF
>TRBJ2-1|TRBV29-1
SVEDRRTAFNEQF
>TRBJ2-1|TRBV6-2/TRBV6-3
ASSPGLTNEQF
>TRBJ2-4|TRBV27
ASSFAGAAKNIQY
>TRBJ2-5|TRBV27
ASSLAGGTQETQY
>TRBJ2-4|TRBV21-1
ASSKRGAGPRGAIQY